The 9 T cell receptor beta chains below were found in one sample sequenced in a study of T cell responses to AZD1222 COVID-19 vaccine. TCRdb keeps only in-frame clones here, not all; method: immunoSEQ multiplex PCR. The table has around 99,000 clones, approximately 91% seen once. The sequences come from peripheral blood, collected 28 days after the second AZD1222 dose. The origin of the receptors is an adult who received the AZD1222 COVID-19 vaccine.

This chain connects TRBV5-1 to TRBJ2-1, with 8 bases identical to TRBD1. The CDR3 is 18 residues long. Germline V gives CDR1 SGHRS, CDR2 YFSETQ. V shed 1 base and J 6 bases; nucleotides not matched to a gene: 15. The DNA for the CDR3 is TGCGCCAGCAGCTTGTCCCTGAGGCAGGGGGCCGGGGGCAATGAGCAGTTCTTC. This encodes CASSLSLRQGAGGNEQFF.

CDR3 nucleotides: TGCGCCAGCAGCCTGGGGCAAATAGGAAATTCACCCCTCCACTTT. This encodes CASSLGQIGNSPLHF. The gene calls are TRBV4-3 and TRBJ1-6; a possible D gene is TRBD1 (5 bases). The CDR3 contains 15 residues. CDR1 and CDR2 (germline): LGHNA, YSLEER. V shed 4 bases and J shed 7 bases, with 14 bases lying between them.

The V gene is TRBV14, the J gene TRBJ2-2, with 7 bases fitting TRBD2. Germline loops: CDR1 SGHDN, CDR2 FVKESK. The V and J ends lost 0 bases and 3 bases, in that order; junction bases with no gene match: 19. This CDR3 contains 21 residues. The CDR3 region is CASSQDFSRRGVVRDTGELFF. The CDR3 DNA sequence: TGTGCCAGCAGCCAAGATTTCTCCCGACGGGGGGTAGTGAGAGACACCGGGGAGCTGTTTTTT.

CDR3 DNA: TGTGCCAGCAGTTTATCCGGGTCCCAGCCCCAGCATTTT. Encoded protein: CASSLSGSQPQHF. The rearrangement links TRBV12-3 or TRBV12-4 to TRBJ1-5, with D uncertain. The V end was cut by 2 bases, the J end by 7 bases, with 9 bases between. The CDR3 length is 13 residues.

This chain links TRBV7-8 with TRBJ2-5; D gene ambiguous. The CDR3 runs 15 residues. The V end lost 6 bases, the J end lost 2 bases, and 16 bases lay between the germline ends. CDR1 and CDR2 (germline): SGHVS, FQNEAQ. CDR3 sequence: CASRPLPGLQETQYF. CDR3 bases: TGTGCCAGCAGACCACTACCGGGCCTTCAAGAGACCCAGTACTTC.

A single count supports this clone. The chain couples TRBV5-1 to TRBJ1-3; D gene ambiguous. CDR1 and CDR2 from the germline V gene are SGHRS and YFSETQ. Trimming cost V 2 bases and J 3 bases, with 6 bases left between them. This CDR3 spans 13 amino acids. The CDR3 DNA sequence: TGCGCCAGCAGCTTAGAGTTTGGAAACACCATATATTTT. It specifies CASSLEFGNTIYF.

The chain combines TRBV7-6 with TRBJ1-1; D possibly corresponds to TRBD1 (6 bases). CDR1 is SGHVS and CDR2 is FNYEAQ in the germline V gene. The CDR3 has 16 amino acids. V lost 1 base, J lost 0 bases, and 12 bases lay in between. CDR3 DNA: TGTGCCAGCAGCTTAGAGGGACAAAGCATGAACACTGAAGCTTTCTTT. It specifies CASSLEGQSMNTEAFF.

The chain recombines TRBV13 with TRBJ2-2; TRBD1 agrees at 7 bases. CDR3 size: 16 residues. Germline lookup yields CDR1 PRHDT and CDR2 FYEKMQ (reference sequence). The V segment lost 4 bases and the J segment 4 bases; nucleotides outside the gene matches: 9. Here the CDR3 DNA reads TGTGCCAGCAGCTCTCGGGACAGCTACCGCACCGGGGAGCTGTTTTTT. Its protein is CASSSRDSYRTGELFF.

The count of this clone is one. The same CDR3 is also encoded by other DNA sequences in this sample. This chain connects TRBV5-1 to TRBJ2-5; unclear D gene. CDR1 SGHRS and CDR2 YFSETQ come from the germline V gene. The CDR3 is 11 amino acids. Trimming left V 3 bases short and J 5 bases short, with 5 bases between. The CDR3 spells CASSSKETQYF. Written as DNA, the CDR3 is TGCGCCAGCAGCTCAAAGGAGACCCAGTACTTC.